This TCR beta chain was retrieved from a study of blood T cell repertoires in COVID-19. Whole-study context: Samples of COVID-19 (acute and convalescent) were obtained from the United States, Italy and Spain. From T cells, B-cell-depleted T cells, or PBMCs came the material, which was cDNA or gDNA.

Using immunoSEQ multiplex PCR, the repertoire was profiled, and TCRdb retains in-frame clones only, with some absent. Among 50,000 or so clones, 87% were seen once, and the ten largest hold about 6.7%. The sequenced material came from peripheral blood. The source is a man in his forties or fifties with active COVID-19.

The DNA of the CDR3 is TGTGCCAGCAGCCAAGATCTGGAGGCCGGGAACACTGAAGCTTTCTTT. As protein: CASSQDLEAGNTEAFF. V and J are TRBV4-2 and TRBJ1-1; the D is unclear. Trimming took off 0 bases at V and 1 base at J, with 12 bases between the two ends. This CDR3 has 16 amino acids. Looked up from germline, CDR1 is LGHNA and CDR2 is YNFKEQ.